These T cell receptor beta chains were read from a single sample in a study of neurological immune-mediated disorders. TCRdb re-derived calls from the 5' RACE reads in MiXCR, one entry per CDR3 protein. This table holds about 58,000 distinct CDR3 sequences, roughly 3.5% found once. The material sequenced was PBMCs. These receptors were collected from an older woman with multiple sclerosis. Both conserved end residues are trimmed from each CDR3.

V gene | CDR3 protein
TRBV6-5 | ASSKNWATEAF
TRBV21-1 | ASSKEPDREDGYT
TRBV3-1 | ASSPTGGVGYEQY
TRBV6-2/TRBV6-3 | ASSSMTGTSNQPQH
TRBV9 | ASSPRAAARTQY
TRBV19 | ASSMNTEAF
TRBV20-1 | SAQSGGNEKLF
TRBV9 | ASSVMGGYEQY
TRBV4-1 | ASSQEATAGYEQF
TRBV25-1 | ASSEGRSGGGYEQY
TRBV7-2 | ASSSSGTVYGYT
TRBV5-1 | ASRDQETQY
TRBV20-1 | SASGTGPNSPLH
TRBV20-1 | SARDPLVREKLF
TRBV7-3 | ASSLEVRNEQF
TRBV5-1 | ASSFGGSGTGELF
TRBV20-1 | SARRQGVGGYT
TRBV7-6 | ASSLQGAGEKLF
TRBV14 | ASSQGSFEQY
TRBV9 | ASSVSQSTEAF
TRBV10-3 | AISESWFGPNNEQF
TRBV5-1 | ASSLRQGGETQY
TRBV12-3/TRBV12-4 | ASSSSERRTQY
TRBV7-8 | ASSLVRSPSGANVLT
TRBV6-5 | ASSYHTPGGTASYEQY
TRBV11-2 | ASSYGLGGEQTQY
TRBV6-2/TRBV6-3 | ASSYETDNNYGYT
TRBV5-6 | ASSLGLAATEAF
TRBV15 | ATSSGGHRTDTQY
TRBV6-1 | ASRRPGQGTYEQY
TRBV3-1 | ASSQDMIRRNTGELF
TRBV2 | ASSEWATSTDTQY
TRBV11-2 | ASSPLASSYNEQF
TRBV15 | ATGDRAGEQY
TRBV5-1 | ASSLGAGRVGDTQY
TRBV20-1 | SAIPGTGGRANEKLF
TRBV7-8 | ASRLGRLAGGNEQF
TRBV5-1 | ASSLYLDNEQF
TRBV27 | ASSSGGGLGMPQH
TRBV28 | ASTPWGSGYTDTQY
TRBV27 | ASSPTGLAHEQY
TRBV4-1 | ASSRAGTAYNEQF
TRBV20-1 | SARDIGQGFTEAF
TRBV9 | ASSVADTQY
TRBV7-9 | ASSLAGTISTDTQY
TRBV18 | ASSPQGSRETQY
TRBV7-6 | ASSLEQGSDNEQF
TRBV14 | ASSRWGGETQY
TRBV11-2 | ASSSKGAGSYEQY
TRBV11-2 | ASSQGHTGELF
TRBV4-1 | ASSQDPQGANYNEQF